This T cell receptor beta chain comes out of a study of CD8+ T cells in alopecia areata. As for this clone: Its antigen is undetermined.

General study results and limits: While patients received tofacitinib, many expanded lesional clones remained present in scalp and blood.

Treatment defined: oral pan-JAK inhibitor, 5-10 mg twice daily. cDNA reverse transcribed from extracted RNA served as the sequencing template. Libraries were prepared by immunoSEQ multiplex PCR; TCRdb keeps only in-frame clonotypes and omits some of them. The repertoire holds about 270,000 clones, with around 64% as singletons. Germline V CDR1 and CDR2: SQVTM, ANQGSEA. Trimming shortened V by 4 bases and J by 1 base, and 16 bases separated the two germline ends. The CDR3 totals 15 residues. Here the sequenced sample was CD4+ T cells sorted from blood, taken around week 54, from a patient treated with tofacitinib. This receptor was taken from a human donor with alopecia areata. This sequence joins TRBV29-1 and TRBJ2-5; D is unresolved. The CDR3 loop is CSVVQSGLFQETQYF. The CDR3 DNA reads TGCAGCGTTGTCCAGTCAGGCCTCTTCCAAGAGACCCAGTACTTC.